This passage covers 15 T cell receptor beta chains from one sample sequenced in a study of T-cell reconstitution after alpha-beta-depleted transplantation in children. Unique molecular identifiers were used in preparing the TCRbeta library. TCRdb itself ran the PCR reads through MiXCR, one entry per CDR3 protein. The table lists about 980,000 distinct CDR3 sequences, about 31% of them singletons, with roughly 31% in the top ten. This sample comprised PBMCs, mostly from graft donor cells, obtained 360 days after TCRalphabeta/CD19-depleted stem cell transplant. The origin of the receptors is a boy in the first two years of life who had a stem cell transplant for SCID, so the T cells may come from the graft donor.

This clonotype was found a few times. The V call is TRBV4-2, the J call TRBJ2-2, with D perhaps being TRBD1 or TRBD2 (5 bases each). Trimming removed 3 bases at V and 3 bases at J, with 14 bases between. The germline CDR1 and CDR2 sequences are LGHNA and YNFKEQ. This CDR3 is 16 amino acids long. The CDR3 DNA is TGTGCCAGCAGCCAGATAGACAGCGGCTACACCGGGGAGCTGTTTTTT. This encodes CASSQIDSGYTGELFF.

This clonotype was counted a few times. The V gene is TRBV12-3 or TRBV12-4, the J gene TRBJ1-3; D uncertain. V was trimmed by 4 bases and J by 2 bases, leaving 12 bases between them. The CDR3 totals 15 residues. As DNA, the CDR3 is TGTGCCAGCAGTTCGAATAAAAGGGCTGGAAACACCATATATTTT. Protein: CASSSNKRAGNTIYF.

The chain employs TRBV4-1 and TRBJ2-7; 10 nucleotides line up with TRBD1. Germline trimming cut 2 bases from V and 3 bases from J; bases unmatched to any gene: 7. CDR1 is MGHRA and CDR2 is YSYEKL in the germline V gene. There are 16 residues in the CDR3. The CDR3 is CASSQHAGTGVYEQYF. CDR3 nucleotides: TGCGCCAGCAGCCAACATGCCGGGACAGGGGTCTACGAGCAGTACTTC.

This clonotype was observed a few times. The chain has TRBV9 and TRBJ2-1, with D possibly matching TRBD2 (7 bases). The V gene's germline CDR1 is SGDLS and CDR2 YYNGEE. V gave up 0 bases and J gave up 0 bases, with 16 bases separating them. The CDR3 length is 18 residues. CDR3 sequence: CASSVGIGGPSSYNEQFF. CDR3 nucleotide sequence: TGTGCCAGCAGCGTAGGTATCGGGGGGCCAAGCTCCTACAATGAGCAGTTCTTC.

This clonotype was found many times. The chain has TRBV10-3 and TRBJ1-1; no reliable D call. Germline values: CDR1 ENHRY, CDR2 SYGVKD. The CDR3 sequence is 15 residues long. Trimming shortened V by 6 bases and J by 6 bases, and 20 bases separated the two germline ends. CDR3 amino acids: CAISPEGAITAEAFF. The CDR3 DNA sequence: TGTGCCATCAGCCCGGAGGGAGCGATCACCGCTGAAGCTTTCTTT.

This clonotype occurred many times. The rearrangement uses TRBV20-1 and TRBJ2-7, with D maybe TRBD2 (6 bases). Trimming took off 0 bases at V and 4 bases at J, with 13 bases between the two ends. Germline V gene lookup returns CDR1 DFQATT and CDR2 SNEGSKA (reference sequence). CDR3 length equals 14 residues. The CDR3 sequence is CSARDRGTPYEQYF. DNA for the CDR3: TGCAGTGCTAGAGATCGGGGGACTCCGTACGAGCAGTACTTC.

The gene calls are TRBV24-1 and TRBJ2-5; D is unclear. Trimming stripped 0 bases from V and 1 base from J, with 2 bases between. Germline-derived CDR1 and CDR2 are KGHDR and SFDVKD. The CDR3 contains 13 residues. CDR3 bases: TGTGCCACCAGTGATTTGGCCCAAGAGACCCAGTACTTC. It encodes CATSDLAQETQYF.

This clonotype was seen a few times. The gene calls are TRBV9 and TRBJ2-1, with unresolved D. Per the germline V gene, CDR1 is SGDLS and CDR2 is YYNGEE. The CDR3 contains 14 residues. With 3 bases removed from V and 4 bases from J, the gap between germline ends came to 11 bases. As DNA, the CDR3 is TGTGCCAGCAGCGCCGGACGGGCGTACAATGAGCAGTTCTTC. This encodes CASSAGRAYNEQFF. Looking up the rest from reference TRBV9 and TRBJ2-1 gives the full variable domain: DSGVTQTPKHLITATGQRVTLRCSPRSGDLSVYWYQQSLDQGLQFLIQYYNGEERAKGNILERFSAQQFPDLHSELNLSSLELGDSALYFCASSAGRAYNEQFFGPGTRLTVL.

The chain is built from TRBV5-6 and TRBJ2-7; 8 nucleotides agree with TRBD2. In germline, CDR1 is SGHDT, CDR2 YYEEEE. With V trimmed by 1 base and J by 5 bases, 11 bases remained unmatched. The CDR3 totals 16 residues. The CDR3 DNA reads TGTGCCAGCAGCTTGAACGGGGGGGCCACGATCCACGAGCAGTACTTC. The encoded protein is CASSLNGGATIHEQYF.

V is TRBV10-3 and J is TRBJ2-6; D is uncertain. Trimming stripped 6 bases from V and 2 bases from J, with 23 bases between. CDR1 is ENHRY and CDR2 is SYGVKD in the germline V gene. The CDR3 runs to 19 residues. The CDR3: CAIRAGMNAIGPGANVLTF. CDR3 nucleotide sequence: TGTGCCATCAGGGCCGGTATGAACGCAATAGGTCCTGGGGCCAACGTCCTGACTTTC.

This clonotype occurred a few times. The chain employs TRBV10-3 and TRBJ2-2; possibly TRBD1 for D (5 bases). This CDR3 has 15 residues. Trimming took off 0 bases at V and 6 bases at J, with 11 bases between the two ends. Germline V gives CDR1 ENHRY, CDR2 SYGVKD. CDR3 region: CAISESSRVAGELFF. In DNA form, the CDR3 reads TGTGCCATCAGTGAGTCATCCAGGGTGGCCGGGGAGCTGTTTTTT.

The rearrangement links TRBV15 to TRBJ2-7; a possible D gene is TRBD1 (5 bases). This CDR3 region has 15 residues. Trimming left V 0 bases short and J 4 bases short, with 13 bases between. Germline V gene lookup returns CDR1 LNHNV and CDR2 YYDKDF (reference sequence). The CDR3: CATSRDVTGSYEQYF. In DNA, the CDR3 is TGTGCCACCAGCAGAGATGTAACAGGTTCGTACGAGCAGTACTTC.

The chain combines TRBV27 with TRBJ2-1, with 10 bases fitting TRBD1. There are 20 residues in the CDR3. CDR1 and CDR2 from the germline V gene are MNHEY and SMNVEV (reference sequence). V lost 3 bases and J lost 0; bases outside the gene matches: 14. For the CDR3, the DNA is TGTGCCAGCAGTTTGTTATCGGACAGGGGGTCCCATAGCTCCTACAATGAGCAGTTCTTC. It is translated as CASSLLSDRGSHSSYNEQFF.

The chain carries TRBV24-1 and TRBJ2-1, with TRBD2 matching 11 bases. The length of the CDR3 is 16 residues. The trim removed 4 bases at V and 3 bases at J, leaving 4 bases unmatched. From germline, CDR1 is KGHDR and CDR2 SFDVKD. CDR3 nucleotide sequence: TGTGCCACCAGTGACCCGACTAGCGGGGACTACAATGAGCAGTTCTTC. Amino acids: CATSDPTSGDYNEQFF.

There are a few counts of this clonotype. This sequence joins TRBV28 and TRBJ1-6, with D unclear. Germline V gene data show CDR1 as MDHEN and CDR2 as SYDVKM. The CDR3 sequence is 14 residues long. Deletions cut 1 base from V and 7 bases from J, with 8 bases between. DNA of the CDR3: TGTGCCAGCAGTTTATTGGAAGCGAATTCACCCCTCCACTTT. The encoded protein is CASSLLEANSPLHF.